One sample yielded the 6 T cell receptor beta chains listed below, sequenced in a study of blood T cell repertoires in COVID-19 (TCRdb year 2020). Libraries were constructed by the immunoSEQ multiplex PCR assay. Held by TCRdb, this immuneACCESS table contains in-frame sequences only and omits some clones. Under half of the omission traces to an unresolved V gene where checked; the cause of the rest is unknown. This sample holds about 250,000 clones; around 88% were observed only once. Over 5.5% of the sample is in the top ten clones. The sequencing input was peripheral blood. The receptor source for this set is a woman over 75 with COVID-19, enrolled during active disease.

The V call is TRBV20-1, the J call TRBJ1-1; a possible D gene is TRBD1 (6 bases). CDR1 and CDR2 from the germline V gene are DFQATT and SNEGSKA (reference sequence). The V end was cut by 4 bases, the J end by 10 bases, with 13 bases between. The CDR3 is 11 amino acids. In DNA, the CDR3 is TGCAGTGCTAAGGGACAACGGGGAGCTTTCTTT. It codes for CSAKGQRGAFF.

V gene TRBV28 combines with J gene TRBJ2-7; D is perhaps TRBD2 (7 bases). The CDR3 runs to 16 residues. V lost 6 bases, J lost 2 bases, and 20 bases lay in between. CDR1 and CDR2 from the germline V gene are MDHEN and SYDVKM. The CDR3 coding sequence is TGTGCCAGCAGACCGCCGGTAGGGGGGGGCACCTACGAGCAGTACTTC. It yields the protein CASRPPVGGGTYEQYF.

The chain couples TRBV5-4 to TRBJ2-7; 9 bases line up with TRBD1. Germline V gene sequence: CDR1 SGHNT, CDR2 YYREEE (reference sequence). V shed 4 bases, J shed 5 bases, and the junction held 10 bases outside the gene matches. CDR3 length equals 15 residues. CDR3 DNA: TGTGCCAGCAGCCGACCGGGACAGGGTCACCACGAGCAGTACTTC. Translating gives CASSRPGQGHHEQYF. Complete variable domain (other parts from reference TRBV5-4 and TRBJ2-7): ETGVTQSPTHLIKTRGQQVTLRCSSQSGHNTVSWYQQALGQGPQFIFQYYREEENGRGNFPPRFSGLQFPNYSSELNVNALELDDSALYLCASSRPGQGHHEQYFGPGTRLTVT.

The V and J genes are TRBV6-4 and TRBJ1-6, with D possibly matching TRBD1 (6 bases). This CDR3 is built from 13 residues. Germline CDR1 is MRHNA and CDR2 is SNTAGT. The V and J ends lost 5 bases and 7 bases respectively, with 9 bases between them. In DNA, the CDR3 is TGTGCCAGCAGTAGGACAGCGAATTCACCCCTCCACTTT. Encoded protein: CASSRTANSPLHF.

This chain connects TRBV28 to TRBJ2-5, with D tentatively TRBD2 (5 bases). The CDR3 loop spans 12 amino acids. V lost 6 bases and J lost 4, with 9 bases in between. Looked up from germline, CDR1 is MDHEN and CDR2 is SYDVKM. The chain's CDR3 is CASRSRGETQYF. As DNA, the CDR3 is TGTGCCAGCAGATCCCGGGGAGAGACCCAGTACTTC.

The chain is built from TRBV7-9 and TRBJ2-7; D may be TRBD1 (5 bases). The germline CDR1 and CDR2 sequences are SEHNR and FQNEAQ (reference sequence). The length of the CDR3 is 16 residues. V lost 4 bases to trimming and J lost 0 bases, with 16 bases between them. The CDR3 region is CASSSDLVGASYEQYF. The CDR3, as DNA: TGTGCCAGCAGCTCGGATCTAGTAGGGGCCTCCTACGAGCAGTACTTC.